Included here is one T cell receptor beta chain sequence, with context. This sample is part of a study of blood T cell repertoires in COVID-19. In the original workflow: The assay estimated nucleated cells by amplifying reference gene primers. This table comes from immunoSEQ multiplex PCR, and its TCRdb copy is limited to in-frame clones, with some not included. V, J and clone size were drawn from that table, and D and trimming were deduced from the DNA. This sample yields 150,000 or so clones, of which 82% are seen a single time; around 18% belongs to the top ten. Germline lookup yields CDR1 SGHRS and CDR2 YFSETQ. V was shortened by 2 bases and J by 0 bases, with 10 bases between the two germline ends. The CDR3 has 15 residues.

Sequenced: PBMCs or T cells enriched from blood (not recorded which). V gene TRBV5-1 combines with J gene TRBJ2-3; tentatively, D is TRBD2 (5 bases). This clonotype was obtained from a man in his fifties or sixties who had recovered from COVID-19. CDR3 in amino acids: CASSFSETSTDTQYF. CDR3 DNA sequence: TGCGCCAGCAGCTTTAGCGAAACGAGCACAGATACGCAGTATTTT.